This T cell receptor beta chain was profiled in a study of blood T cell repertoires in COVID-19. The wider study: PBMCs, B-cell-depleted T cells, or T cells were the source of the cDNA or gDNA that made up the material.

V lost 6 bases and J 4 bases, leaving 16 bases between the germline ends. The CDR3 covers 15 residues. In germline, CDR1 is SQVTM, CDR2 ANQGSEA. The authors' processing: For nucleated cells, counts were estimated from reference gene primer amplification. This table comes from immunoSEQ multiplex PCR, and its TCRdb copy is limited to in-frame clones, with some not included. V, J and clone size are taken as reported in that table, and D and trimming were inferred from the DNA itself. This sample has about 260,000 clones, with 88% found just once. Sequencing input: peripheral blood. The sequence derives from a human donor in a cohort sampled during active COVID-19. The genes are TRBV29-1 and TRBJ2-6; possible D gene TRBD2, 5 bases. Here the CDR3 DNA reads TGCAGCGTCCGTACAACCCGCGGGGGGGCCAACGTCCTGACTTTC. It yields the protein CSVRTTRGGANVLTF.